This TCR beta chain was captured by sequencing in a study of CD8 T cells in ankylosing spondylitis. Study-level findings and limits: Reportedly, significant enrichment of disease-linked clones occurred in matched ankylosing spondylitis synovial fluid. Researchers report that disease-linked clones proved CD8+ and relatively rare in peripheral blood. Eight or nine highly homologous variants made up a TCR beta motif that seemed to typify ankylosing spondylitis blood.

This CDR3 has 15 amino acids. Germline V gene sequence: CDR1 SGHAT, CDR2 FQNNGV. V dropped 4 bases and J dropped 3; count of bases not matched to a gene: 3. Using quantitative 5'-RACE with molecular barcodes, the authors made TCR beta libraries. MiXCR, run by TCRdb on the 5' RACE reads, gives a single entry per CDR3 protein. The table has 250,000 to 400,000 distinct CDR3 sequences, 11% seen once; the top ten hold roughly 9%. In its sample, this clonotype was seen once. Its antigen is undetermined. Sequenced sample: blood, either unsorted or a sorted T cell fraction (not recorded which). The J gene is TRBJ2-1, the V gene TRBV11-2; TRBD2 matches at 10 bases. This clonotype was sampled from a female donor with ankylosing spondylitis or in good health (not recorded which). CDR3 residues: CASSSLAGDYNEQFF. The CDR3 DNA reads as TGTGCCAGCAGCTCCCTAGCGGGGGACTACAATGAGCAGTTCTTC.